Following are 24 T cell receptor beta chains from one sample sequenced in a study of a mutant IDH1 vaccine in newly diagnosed glioma. Time point of the sample: week 47, end of study. Vaccination comprised doses that each held 300 ug of mutant IDH1 20-mer peptide, plus topical imiquimod. What these receptors recognize is not known. Sequencing was performed with immunoSEQ multiplex PCR; in TCRdb, only in-frame clones are kept and a portion is missing. The sample carries approximately 84,000 clones, approximately 78% recorded once. The specimen was PBMCs, collected from a glioma patient whose treatment included an IDH1 peptide vaccine. These receptor sequences come from a middle-aged man with glioma.

This clone has a single count. This chain links TRBV10-1 with TRBJ2-1, with a tentative D call TRBD2 (5 bases). This CDR3 comprises 11 residues. Deletions cut 10 bases from V and 5 bases from J, with 9 bases between. From germline, CDR1 is WNHNN and CDR2 SYGVQD (reference sequence). This CDR3 reads CATQADNEQFF. The CDR3, as DNA: TGCGCCACCCAAGCGGACAATGAGCAGTTCTTC.

This rearrangement joins TRBV7-9 to TRBJ2-7; D call uncertain. Germline CDR1 reads SEHNR; CDR2 reads FQNEAQ (reference sequence). V lost 5 bases to trimming and J lost 0 bases, with 2 bases between them. This CDR3 contains 11 residues. CDR3 nucleotide sequence: TGTGCCAGCAGCCCCTCCTACGAGCAGTACTTC. This sequence encodes CASSPSYEQYF.

The chain combines TRBV27 with TRBJ2-2; tentative D call: TRBD1 (6 bases). The CDR3 has 15 residues. Trimming took 5 bases from V and 1 from J, leaving 11 bases between them. CDR1 is MNHEY, CDR2 SMNVEV, per germline (reference sequence). CDR3 DNA sequence: TGTGCCAGCAGTCCGTGGACAGTGAACACCGGGGAGCTGTTTTTT. It encodes CASSPWTVNTGELFF.

V gene TRBV6-1 combines with J gene TRBJ1-6, with D unclear. Trimming pared 1 base from V and 9 bases from J, leaving 10 bases between. Germline lookup yields CDR1 MNHNS and CDR2 SASEGT. The CDR3 length is 14 residues. CDR3 region: CASSEGGLVSPLHF. The CDR3 bases are TGTGCCAGCAGTGAAGGCGGGTTGGTTTCACCCCTCCACTTT.

V and J are TRBV2 and TRBJ1-5; D unresolved. V lost 4 bases and J lost 10, with 8 bases in between. CDR1 and CDR2 (germline): SNHLY, FYNNEI. The CDR3 extends over 11 amino acids. This CDR3 reads CASSVGYPQHF. The CDR3 bases are TGTGCCAGCAGTGTGGGGTACCCCCAGCATTTT. Variable domain in full (rest from reference TRBV2 and TRBJ1-5): EPEVTQTPSHQVTQMGQEVILRCVPISNHLYFYWYRQILGQKVEFLVSFYNNEISEKSEIFDDQFSVERPDGSNFTLKIRSTKLEDSAMYFCASSVGYPQHFGDGTRLSIL.

The chain uses TRBV6-6 and TRBJ2-2, with 9 positions matching TRBD1. There are 16 residues in the CDR3. With V trimmed by 5 bases and J by 1 base, 5 bases remained unmatched. Germline V gene data show CDR1 as MNHNY and CDR2 as SVGAGI (reference sequence). The CDR3 spells CASSRPGQGNTGELFF. The CDR3 DNA reads TGTGCCAGCAGTCGACCGGGACAGGGGAACACCGGGGAGCTGTTTTTT.

This clone occurred a few times. V is TRBV15 and J is TRBJ1-5; a weak D match, TRBD1 (5 bases). Germline V gives CDR1 LNHNV, CDR2 YYDKDF (reference sequence). V gave up 2 bases and J gave up 4 bases, with 9 bases separating them. This CDR3 spans 14 amino acids. This CDR3 reads CATSRWPGNQPQHF. Here the CDR3 DNA reads TGTGCCACCAGCAGATGGCCAGGGAATCAGCCCCAGCATTTT.

The chain recombines TRBV5-4 with TRBJ1-1; the match to TRBD1 covers 7 bases. Germline lookup yields CDR1 SGHNT and CDR2 YYREEE (reference sequence). The ends lost 1 base at V and 0 bases at J; junction bases unmatched: 0. This CDR3 has 14 amino acids. DNA of the CDR3: TGTGCCAGCAGCTTGAGGGGGCTGAACACTGAAGCTTTCTTT. Encoded protein: CASSLRGLNTEAFF. Full variable domain (outside the CDR3, taken from reference TRBV5-4 and TRBJ1-1): ETGVTQSPTHLIKTRGQQVTLRCSSQSGHNTVSWYQQALGQGPQFIFQYYREEENGRGNFPPRFSGLQFPNYSSELNVNALELDDSALYLCASSLRGLNTEAFFGQGTRLTVV.

V and J are TRBV18 and TRBJ2-2, with 9 bases identical to TRBD1. The V segment lost 5 bases and the J segment 2 bases; nucleotides outside the gene matches: 6. CDR1 is KGHSH and CDR2 is LQKENI in the germline V gene. The CDR3 has 16 residues. Written as DNA, the CDR3 is TGTGCCAGCTCAGAACAGGGGGCCCTCAACACCGGGGAGCTGTTTTTT. This translates into CASSEQGALNTGELFF.

This clone has just a few counts. The gene calls are TRBV7-6 and TRBJ1-5, with 7 bases that match TRBD1. The trim removed 3 bases at V and 4 bases at J, leaving 0 bases unmatched. The CDR3 has 13 residues. Germline CDR1 is SGHVS and CDR2 is FNYEAQ. CDR3 in DNA: TGTGCCAGCAGCTTGACAGGGAATCAGCCCCAGCATTTT. It translates to CASSLTGNQPQHF.

The chain carries TRBV5-1 and TRBJ2-2; weak D call: TRBD2 (7 bases). V was clipped by 0 bases and J by 1 base, with 13 bases between them. There are 17 residues in the CDR3. The germline CDR1 and CDR2 sequences are SGHRS and YFSETQ. The DNA for the CDR3 is TGCGCCAGCAGCTTGGACGGGGGGCTAATGAACACCGGGGAGCTGTTTTTT. Its protein is CASSLDGGLMNTGELFF.

This chain links TRBV7-2 with TRBJ2-1, with no clear D. Trimming pared 0 bases from V and 5 bases from J, leaving 23 bases between. The CDR3 extends over 19 amino acids. The germline V gene has CDR1 SGHTA and CDR2 FQGNSA. The CDR3 loop reads CASSLAPRNLDGTHNEQFF. The CDR3 DNA follows: TGTGCCAGCAGCTTAGCTCCCCGGAATCTGGATGGTACACACAATGAGCAGTTCTTC. Full variable domain (rest looked up from reference TRBV7-2 and TRBJ2-1): GAGVSQSPSNKVTEKGKDVELRCDPISGHTALYWYRQSLGQGLEFLIYFQGNSAPDKSGLPSDRFSAERTGGSVSTLTIQRTQQEDSAVYLCASSLAPRNLDGTHNEQFFGPGTRLTVL.

The V and J genes are TRBV2 and TRBJ2-5; 8 bases align to TRBD1. The CDR3 runs 13 residues. The germline V gene encodes CDR1 SNHLY and CDR2 FYNNEI. Germline trimming cut 6 bases from V and 2 bases from J; bases unmatched to any gene: 2. CDR3 nucleotides: TGTGCCAGCAGCGGACAGGGACAAGAGACCCAGTACTTC. Translation: CASSGQGQETQYF.

This chain links TRBV4-3 with TRBJ2-7, with 10 bases lining up with TRBD1. CDR1 LGHNA and CDR2 YSLEER come from the germline V gene. V lost 4 bases to trimming and J lost 3 bases; unmatched junction nucleotides: 6. This CDR3 contains 15 residues. The CDR3 loop reads CASSPVGTGVYEQYF. CDR3 nucleotides: TGCGCCAGCAGCCCCGTAGGGACAGGGGTCTACGAGCAGTACTTC.

This clone was counted only a few times. The rearrangement links TRBV6-1 to TRBJ2-7; no clear D. The germline V gene has CDR1 MNHNS and CDR2 SASEGT. CDR3 length equals 13 residues. V shed 5 bases and J shed 2 bases, with 10 bases lying between them. Here the CDR3 DNA reads TGTGCCAGCAGTACTGCTGGCACCTACGAGCAGTACTTC. Protein sequence: CASSTAGTYEQYF.

The chain recombines TRBV28 with TRBJ2-1, with TRBD2 as a possible D gene (6 bases). The CDR3 is 16 residues long. V shed 5 bases and J shed 0 bases, with 14 bases lying between them. The germline V gene has CDR1 MDHEN and CDR2 SYDVKM. DNA for the CDR3: TGTGCCAGCAGTCCGATAGCGGAGAGCTCCTACAATGAGCAGTTCTTC. It is translated as CASSPIAESSYNEQFF.

CDR3 sequence (DNA): TGTGCCAGCAGCCAAGACGGGGCGGTAGACACTGAAGCTTTCTTT. Translation: CASSQDGAVDTEAFF. The V gene is TRBV4-2, the J gene TRBJ1-1; tentatively, D is TRBD1 (5 bases). CDR1 LGHNA and CDR2 YNFKEQ come from the germline V gene. This CDR3 has 15 amino acids. V lost 0 bases to trimming and J lost 3 bases, with 11 bases between them.

J is TRBJ2-7 and V is TRBV27; TRBD2 aligns across 8 bases. Germline lookup yields CDR1 MNHEY and CDR2 SMNVEV (reference sequence). With 3 bases clipped from V and 2 bases from J, the junction kept 12 bases outside the gene matches. The CDR3 runs to 17 residues. As DNA, the CDR3 is TGTGCCAGCAGTTTGTTCCCACTAGCGGACTTCGCCTACGAGCAGTACTTC. Amino acid sequence: CASSLFPLADFAYEQYF.

The chain couples TRBV15 to TRBJ2-7, with D hard to call. The V gene lost 3 bases and the J gene lost 5 bases, with 8 bases spanning the gap. The CDR3 loop spans 12 amino acids. Germline loops: CDR1 LNHNV, CDR2 YYDKDF (reference sequence). Here the CDR3 reads CATSSGGDEQYF. The CDR3 DNA follows: TGTGCCACCAGCAGTGGCGGCGACGAGCAGTACTTC.

This chain links TRBV7-9 with TRBJ1-5; 10 bases line up with TRBD1. Looked up from germline, CDR1 is SEHNR and CDR2 is FQNEAQ (reference sequence). V was clipped by 5 bases and J by 6 bases; unmatched bases: 7. The CDR3 totals 15 residues. CDR3 bases: TGTGCCAGCAGCCCGACAGGGGGCTTTGGTCAGCCCCAGCATTTT. This codes for CASSPTGGFGQPQHF.

This sequence joins TRBV28 and TRBJ2-3; possible D gene TRBD1, 6 bases. CDR1 is MDHEN, CDR2 SYDVKM, per germline. The V gene lost 6 bases and the J gene lost 1 base, with 11 bases spanning the gap. The CDR3 totals 14 residues. CDR3 amino acids: CASSQGGRTDTQYF. The CDR3 nucleotides read TGTGCCAGCAGCCAAGGGGGACGCACAGATACGCAGTATTTT.

This clone was seen a handful of times. This chain links TRBV7-2 with TRBJ1-1; D gene unclear. V was cut by 5 bases and J by 2 bases, with 3 bases left in between. The CDR3 extends over 11 amino acids. From germline, CDR1 is SGHTA and CDR2 FQGNSA. CDR3 bases: TGTGCCAGCAGCCAAAACACTGAAGCTTTCTTT. Translation gives CASSQNTEAFF.

This chain links TRBV7-6 with TRBJ2-2, with 9 positions matching TRBD2. Per germline, CDR1 SGHVS and CDR2 FNYEAQ. The CDR3 is 16 amino acids. V was clipped by 4 bases and J by 4 bases; unmatched bases: 7. The CDR3 DNA is TGTGCCAGCAGCTCCCGGGGACTAGCCCCCACCGGGGAGCTGTTTTTT. Translating gives CASSSRGLAPTGELFF.

V usage is TRBV5-1 and J usage is TRBJ2-2; 7 bases fit TRBD1. Per germline, CDR1 SGHRS and CDR2 YFSETQ. V was pared by 3 bases and J by 5 bases, with 7 bases of the junction left unmatched. CDR3 length: 15 residues. CDR3: CASSSGTVGTGELFF. CDR3 in DNA: TGCGCCAGCAGCTCCGGGACAGTCGGGACCGGGGAGCTGTTTTTT.